This is a list of T cell receptor beta chains from one sample in a study of cytomegalovirus exposure and HLA in healthy donors. Clones were sequenced by immunoSEQ multiplex PCR, and TCRdb holds only the in-frame ones, with some missing. The sample shows 100,000 to 150,000 clones, 84% of them seen only once. The sequenced sample was PBMCs. The receptor source for this set is a woman under 30 in good health and CMV-seropositive. CDR3s include the opening cysteine and the closing phenylalanine or tryptophan. A D gene is named only where the DNA matches it firmly. Where a row states a size, it is once, few, many or the class of an expanded clone; other rows omit it.

clone size	V gene	J gene	D gene	CDR3 DNA	CDR3 protein
-	TRBV27	TRBJ2-3	TRBD2	TGTGCCAGCAGTTTCATCCACTTAAGCGGGGGAGCCACAGATACGCAGTATTTT	CASSFIHLSGGATDTQYF
few	TRBV19	TRBJ2-3	-	TGTGCCAGTAGCGGGGAGAATACAGATACGCAGTATTTT	CASSGENTDTQYF
once	TRBV12-5	TRBJ1-2	TRBD1	TGTGCTAGTGGTTTGGTACGGGCAGGGGGCCCACCGAACGATGGCTACACCTTC	CASGLVRAGGPPNDGYTF
-	TRBV25-1	TRBJ2-3	TRBD2	TGTGCCAGCAGTGGTAGCGGGGGAGTAGATACGCAGTATTTT	CASSGSGGVDTQYF
-	TRBV14	TRBJ2-1	-	TGTGCCAGCAGCCAAAAGCGGGCGTCCTACAATGAGCAGTTCTTC	CASSQKRASYNEQFF
-	TRBV19	TRBJ1-6	-	TGTGCCAGTAGTATAGTGGCCAATAATTCACCCCTCCACTTT	CASSIVANNSPLHF
-	TRBV6-5	TRBJ2-5	-	TGTGCCAGCAGTTTTCACGCGGGCGGAACCCAAGAGACCCAGTACTTC	CASSFHAGGTQETQYF
-	TRBV9	TRBJ1-2	-	TGTGCCAGCAGCGTAGGCGCGTCGGAGAGGGTCTATGGCTACACCTTC	CASSVGASERVYGYTF
once	TRBV18	TRBJ2-7	-	TGTGCCAGCTCAGAAGGGGGGGACGAGCAGTACTTC	CASSEGGDEQYF
-	TRBV9	TRBJ2-1	-	TGTGCCAGCGGTGACAGGCCCTCCAATGAGCAGTTCTTC	CASGDRPSNEQFF
-	TRBV7-3	TRBJ2-3	-	TGTGCCAGCAGCTCCGGGAGTGGTGCAGATACGCAGTATTTT	CASSSGSGADTQYF
-	TRBV5-1	TRBJ2-1	-	TGCGCCAGTAGGGAGGCAGGGGGATCCTACAATGAGCAGTTCTTC	CASREAGGSYNEQFF